This T cell receptor beta chain was recorded in a study of blood T cell repertoires in COVID-19. Turning to the study itself: The samples span acute and convalescent COVID-19 from the United States, Italy and Spain.

This CDR3 region has 17 residues. The germline CDR1 and CDR2 sequences are SGDLS and YYNGEE. With V trimmed by 4 bases and J by 6 bases, 9 bases remained unmatched. The method was immunoSEQ multiplex PCR; TCRdb's version includes in-frame clones alone and lacks a portion of them. The table lists about 220,000 clones, more than 80% of them singletons, with more than 3% in the top ten. The rearrangement links TRBV9 to TRBJ2-1, with 14 bases matching TRBD2. Sequenced input: PBMCs or T cells enriched from blood (not recorded which). The source is a woman aged 18-30 years in a cohort exposed to, infected with or recovered from COVID-19 (not recorded which). CDR3 sequence reads: CASSIHPGTSGSNEQFF. CDR3 bases: TGTGCCAGCAGCATACATCCCGGGACTAGCGGGAGCAATGAGCAGTTCTTC.